The rows below give T cell receptor beta chains drawn from one sample of a study of glioma-infiltrating T cells after dendritic cell vaccination. Some clones are missing from TCRdb's copy, which holds only in-frame ones; the method was immunoSEQ multiplex PCR. Of approximately 82,000 clones in the sample, around 90% are singletons; the top ten hold approximately 3.4%. The material sequenced was blood, taken before dendritic cell vaccination. The receptors were gathered from a human donor with glioblastoma. Both conserved end residues are part of each CDR3. Each record gives: clone size, V gene, D gene, CDR3 length, J gene, CDR3 DNA, CDR3 protein. The D gene is left open where the match is weak. The listing skips clone size in some rows; elsewhere it reads once, few, many or a size class.

once	TRBV7-8	NA	15	TRBJ2-7	TGTGCCAGCAGCACAGAACAGCGGTTCCCCTACGAGCAGTACTTC	CASSTEQRFPYEQYF
NA	TRBV5-1	TRBD1	15	TRBJ2-3	TGCGCCAGCAGCTCCGGGACAGCGAAAACAGATACGCAGTATTTT	CASSSGTAKTDTQYF
NA	TRBV27	NA	15	TRBJ1-6	TGTGCCAGCAGTTTAGAGACAGTACCAGCTTCACCCCTCCACTTT	CASSLETVPASPLHF
NA	TRBV6-1	TRBD1	15	TRBJ2-7	TGTGCCAGCACTCAACAGGGGGAGATCTCCTACGAGCAGTACTTC	CASTQQGEISYEQYF
NA	TRBV14	NA	20	TRBJ2-3	TGTGCCAGCAGCCAGACATCGGGACGTCGGGGGAGCGCTAGCACAGATACGCAGTATTTT	CASSQTSGRRGSASTDTQYF
NA	TRBV29-1	TRBD1	13	TRBJ1-1	TGCAGCGCTCAGGGACAGTTGAACACTGAAGCTTTCTTT	CSAQGQLNTEAFF
NA	TRBV9	NA	15	TRBJ2-1	TGTGCCAGCAGCGTAGTAGCTAGCCCGACCAATGAGCAGTTCTTC	CASSVVASPTNEQFF
NA	TRBV5-1	NA	13	TRBJ1-1	TGCGCCAGCAGCTTTCAGGTGAACACTGAAGCTTTCTTT	CASSFQVNTEAFF
NA	TRBV5-4	TRBD1	13	TRBJ2-7	TGTGCCAGCAGGGACAGGGGACGGAACGAGCAGTACTTC	CASRDRGRNEQYF
NA	TRBV7-9	NA	13	TRBJ1-3	TGTGCCAGCAGCAACAGCTCTGGAAACACCATATATTTT	CASSNSSGNTIYF
NA	TRBV7-9	TRBD1	16	TRBJ1-4	TGTGCCAGCAGCTTCGGACAGGGGGTTTACAATGAAAAACTGTTTTTT	CASSFGQGVYNEKLFF
NA	TRBV19	NA	15	TRBJ2-3	TGTGCCAGTAGTGCTGTACGGGGGGCTCCTAATACGCAGTATTTT	CASSAVRGAPNTQYF
NA	TRBV5-4	TRBD1	17	TRBJ1-2	TGTGCCAGCAGCTTGGTCCGCTTAACAGGGGCTAACTATGGCTACACCTTC	CASSLVRLTGANYGYTF
NA	TRBV25-1	NA	14	TRBJ2-1	TGTGCCAGCAGTGGGCAGGGCCCATACAATGAGCAGTTCTTC	CASSGQGPYNEQFF
once	TRBV18	NA	14	TRBJ1-5	TGTGCCAGCTCACCTTCGGGGATCAATCAGCCCCAGCATTTT	CASSPSGINQPQHF
NA	TRBV6-5	TRBD1	14	TRBJ2-7	TGTGCCAGCAGCTCCGGGACAGGGTTGAGGGAGCAGTACTTC	CASSSGTGLREQYF
NA	TRBV10-2	NA	12	TRBJ2-1	TGCGCCAGCAGTGAACCCGGCAGGGAGCAGTTCTTC	CASSEPGREQFF
few	TRBV11-3	TRBD2	18	TRBJ2-1	TGTGCCAGCAGCTCGGGGGGGAGTTGGTGGGGGGAGGAAAATGAGCAGTTCTTC	CASSSGGSWWGEENEQFF
NA	TRBV30	TRBD1	15	TRBJ1-5	TGTGCCTGGAGTGTAGGGGACAGGGTAAGTCAGCCCCAGCATTTT	CAWSVGDRVSQPQHF
NA	TRBV29-1	NA	13	TRBJ2-1	TGCAGCGCCGAGTGGACAGCATACAATGAGCAGTTCTTC	CSAEWTAYNEQFF
NA	TRBV9	TRBD1	16	TRBJ2-7	TGTGCCAGCAACGAAGGGCGTCAGGGGGCGAACTACGAGCAGTACTTC	CASNEGRQGANYEQYF